Shown below are 24 T cell receptor beta chains from a single sample sequenced in a study of shared clonotypes between healthy human individuals (dated by TCRdb to the early 2020s). The library was produced with the immunoSEQ multiplex PCR assay. TCRdb provides this immuneACCESS table in a form limited to in-frame rearrangements. Some clones are lacking; in checked studies, under half of them reflect an unresolved V gene, and why the rest are absent is not known. The table for this sample lists 2 million or so clones; 95% of them were counted only once. The top ten clonotypes cover more than 0.1% of the sample. Specimen: naive CD4+ T cells sorted from blood. The intended sense of this specimen's cell subset or site label: CD45RA+ positively selected. Every receptor here comes from a man between 18 and 35 years old in good health.

The J gene is TRBJ2-6, the V gene TRBV9; D is undetermined. Germline V gene data show CDR1 as SGDLS and CDR2 as YYNGEE. The ends were cut back, 4 bases at V and 0 bases at J, with 17 bases in the middle. CDR3 length equals 18 residues. CDR3 residues: CASSPTLDGSSGANVLTF. The CDR3, as DNA: TGTGCCAGCAGCCCCACCCTAGACGGAAGCTCTGGGGCCAACGTCCTGACTTTC. The whole variable domain, filled in from reference TRBV9 and TRBJ2-6, reads DSGVTQTPKHLITATGQRVTLRCSPRSGDLSVYWYQQSLDQGLQFLIQYYNGEERAKGNILERFSAQQFPDLHSELNLSSLELGDSALYFCASSPTLDGSSGANVLTFGAGSRLTVL.

This clone was found once. The rearrangement joins TRBV28 to TRBJ2-7; D unclear. V dropped 6 bases and J dropped 5 bases, with 14 bases sitting between them. The CDR3 extends over 13 amino acids. Germline CDR1 and CDR2: MDHEN and SYDVKM. The CDR3 DNA is TGTGCCAGCAGCTCGCCCAACCCCAACGAGCAGTACTTC. This translates into CASSSPNPNEQYF.

This clone was observed a single time. This sample includes further DNA sequences coding for the same CDR3. The chain employs TRBV5-4 and TRBJ1-3, with 8 bases identical to TRBD1. Trimming took 5 bases from V and 1 from J; bases not matched to a gene: 5. The CDR3 has 15 amino acids. Germline V gives CDR1 SGHNT, CDR2 YYREEE (reference sequence). CDR3 loop: CASSLTGGSGNTIYF. CDR3 nucleotides: TGTGCCAGCAGTTTAACAGGGGGGTCTGGAAACACCATATATTTT.

The V call is TRBV2, the J call TRBJ1-2; unclear D gene. The CDR3 is 13 amino acids. The ends were cut back, 0 bases at V and 4 bases at J, with 6 bases in the middle. Germline CDR1 reads SNHLY; CDR2 reads FYNNEI. CDR3 coding DNA: TGTGCCAGCAGTGAAGCCGGACGCTATGGCTACACCTTC. This encodes CASSEAGRYGYTF.

The chain links TRBV11-2 to TRBJ2-7, with D maybe TRBD1 (5 bases). The CDR3 has 15 amino acids. Germline V gene sequence: CDR1 SGHAT, CDR2 FQNNGV. Trimming cost V 2 bases and J 6 bases, with 17 bases left between them. CDR3 sequence (DNA): TGTGCCAGCAGCTTACGGCAGGGAACGTCGGGCGAGCAGTACTTC. Amino acids: CASSLRQGTSGEQYF. The entire variable domain, with the rest obtained from reference TRBV11-2 and TRBJ2-7, is as follows: EAGVAQSPRYKIIEKRQSVAFWCNPISGHATLYWYQQILGQGPKLLIQFQNNGVVDDSQLPKDRFSAERLKGVDSTLKIQPAKLEDSAVYLCASSLRQGTSGEQYFGPGTRLTVT.

This chain uses TRBV11-2 with TRBJ1-5; the D is unclear. Trimming stripped 2 bases from V and 5 bases from J, with 7 bases between. From germline, CDR1 is SGHAT and CDR2 FQNNGV. This CDR3 comprises 13 residues. The CDR3 sequence is CASSLSEYQPQHF. Here the CDR3 DNA reads TGTGCCAGCAGCTTATCTGAGTATCAGCCCCAGCATTTT.

The chain recombines TRBV7-3 with TRBJ2-5; 11 bases are a match to TRBD2. Trimming at V came to 5 bases and at J to 2 bases, leaving 4 bases not matched to a gene. The CDR3 covers 15 residues. The germline CDR1 and CDR2 sequences are SGHTA and FQGTGA. The CDR3 bases are TGTGCCAGCAGCCCTTCTAGCGGGGGGCAAGAGACCCAGTACTTC. Translating gives CASSPSSGGQETQYF.

In this sample, this clone turned up many times. Other DNA sequences from this sample encode an identical CDR3 as well. V is TRBV11-2 and J is TRBJ1-4, with 8 nucleotides matching TRBD1. CDR3 length equals 19 residues. Germline trimming cut 0 bases from V and 0 bases from J; bases unmatched to any gene: 9. From germline, CDR1 is SGHAT and CDR2 FQNNGV. The chain's CDR3 is CASSLDSGQASATNEKLFF. The CDR3, as DNA: TGTGCCAGCAGCTTAGATTCGGGACAGGCCAGTGCAACTAATGAAAAACTGTTTTTT.

V usage is TRBV6-1 and J usage is TRBJ2-5, with TRBD1 identical over 9 bases. CDR3 size: 18 residues. Germline V gene sequence: CDR1 MNHNS, CDR2 SASEGT. V gave up 1 base and J gave up 5 bases; unmatched junction bases: 14. CDR3 nucleotide sequence: TGTGCCAGCAGTGAAGGTGTTTTTGGGACAGGGAGGCCCGAGACCCAGTACTTC. Translated: CASSEGVFGTGRPETQYF.

V usage is TRBV5-6 and J usage is TRBJ1-5, with 7 bases that match TRBD1. Germline lookup yields CDR1 SGHDT and CDR2 YYEEEE. There are 18 residues in the CDR3. After removal of 0 bases from V and 0 bases from J, the junction contained 9 bases not matched to a gene. CDR3 DNA: TGTGCCAGCAGCTTGGGAGGGACAGCGACTTATAGCAATCAGCCCCAGCATTTT. It encodes CASSLGGTATYSNQPQHF.

The chain uses TRBV11-2 and TRBJ1-1, with D hard to call. Trimming cost V 0 bases and J 1 base, with 9 bases left between them. The CDR3 runs to 15 residues. CDR1 is SGHAT and CDR2 is FQNNGV in the germline V gene. CDR3 coding DNA: TGTGCCAGCAGCTTAGAGGGGAAAAAGAACACTGAAGCTTTCTTT. Translation: CASSLEGKKNTEAFF.

This CDR3 reads CASSDKGTGHEQYF. CDR3 DNA sequence: TGCGCCAGCAGTGATAAAGGGACAGGGCACGAGCAGTACTTC. The J gene is TRBJ2-7, the V gene TRBV10-1; 9 positions agree with TRBD1. Per the germline V gene, CDR1 is WNHNN and CDR2 is SYGVQD (reference sequence). With 3 bases clipped from V and 5 bases from J, the junction kept 5 bases outside the gene matches. The CDR3 is made up of 14 amino acids.

This clone was seen only once. The sample carries other DNA sequences with the same CDR3. J is TRBJ2-2 and V is TRBV7-2; D ambiguous. CDR1 is SGHTA and CDR2 is FQGNSA in the germline V gene. Trimming cost V 5 bases and J 2 bases, with 12 bases left between them. This CDR3 is built from 15 residues. The CDR3 protein is CASSRTTPNTGELFF. In nucleotides, the CDR3 is TGTGCCAGCAGCAGGACCACTCCCAACACCGGGGAGCTGTTTTTT.

The chain uses TRBV6-1 and TRBJ2-3, with TRBD2 matching over 12 bases. Trimming removed 2 bases from V and 4 bases from J; junction bases left unmatched: 4. Germline V CDR1 and CDR2: MNHNS, SASEGT. The CDR3 totals 16 residues. The CDR3 DNA reads TGTGCCAGCAGTGAAAGTCTAGCGGGGGGGGCAGATACGCAGTATTTT. It translates to CASSESLAGGADTQYF.

This clone was recorded once. The chain has TRBV6-4 and TRBJ1-1, with D perhaps TRBD1 (5 bases). This CDR3 is built from 16 residues. The germline gives CDR1 MRHNA, CDR2 SNTAGT. V lost 2 bases and J 4 bases, leaving 17 bases between the germline ends. The CDR3 protein is CASSDGGGLPGTEAFF. The CDR3 DNA sequence: TGTGCCAGCAGTGACGGTGGGGGACTCCCGGGCACTGAAGCTTTCTTT.

The chain is built from TRBV5-1 and TRBJ2-2; a possible D gene is TRBD1 (5 bases). Trimming shortened V by 2 bases and J by 4 bases, and 9 bases separated the two germline ends. CDR1 SGHRS and CDR2 YFSETQ come from the germline V gene. CDR3 length: 14 amino acids. The CDR3 is CASSLSGFTGELFF. Here the CDR3 DNA reads TGCGCCAGCAGCTTATCAGGGTTCACCGGGGAGCTGTTTTTT.

The chain uses TRBV27 and TRBJ1-2; no clear D. This CDR3 is 17 amino acids long. V was trimmed by 1 base and J by 4 bases, leaving 19 bases between them. The germline V gene has CDR1 MNHEY and CDR2 SMNVEV (reference sequence). The CDR3 DNA reads TGTGCCAGCAGTTTATGGCGCGGGTTTGGATTAGGCTATGGCTACACCTTC. The encoded protein is CASSLWRGFGLGYGYTF.

The CDR3 bases are TGTGCTAGTGGTCCCGGAATAGCGGGCCTAGATACGCAGTATTTT. Translating it yields CASGPGIAGLDTQYF. V usage is TRBV12-5 and J usage is TRBJ2-3; TRBD2 matches at 7 bases. Per germline, CDR1 LGHNT and CDR2 FRNRAP. CDR3 length equals 15 residues. Losses at the gene ends were 5 bases for V and 5 bases for J; bases not matched to a gene: 10.

The chain joins TRBV4-1 to TRBJ1-3; D gene ambiguous. The V gene's germline CDR1 is MGHRA and CDR2 YSYEKL. CDR3 length: 16 amino acids. Between the trimmed V and J ends, which lost 2 bases and 0 bases, there was a span of 11 bases. The CDR3 sequence is CASSQRSWSSGNTIYF. CDR3 DNA sequence: TGCGCCAGCAGCCAAAGAAGTTGGAGCTCTGGAAACACCATATATTTT.

CDR3 in DNA: TGCGCCAGCAGCACTTTGGACGGAAACACCATATATTTT. It yields the protein CASSTLDGNTIYF. The chain carries TRBV5-1 and TRBJ1-3; D unresolved. Germline values: CDR1 SGHRS, CDR2 YFSETQ. V was pared by 4 bases and J by 4 bases, with 9 bases between. This CDR3 region has 13 residues.

The chain joins TRBV27 to TRBJ1-4; 7 bases fit TRBD1. CDR1 and CDR2 from the germline V gene are MNHEY and SMNVEV (reference sequence). CDR3 length equals 17 residues. V trimming: 7 bases; J trimming: 7 bases; junction bases outside the gene matches: 18. The CDR3, as DNA: TGTGCCAGCAAAAGGGGGCCGGAGCCAGGTGTAGGTGAAAAACTGTTTTTT. Encoded protein: CASKRGPEPGVGEKLFF.

This clone was recorded only once. The V gene is TRBV11-2, the J gene TRBJ1-6; D is possibly TRBD1 (5 bases). The CDR3 is 14 residues long. Deletions cut 2 bases from V and 6 bases from J, with 8 bases between. Germline loops: CDR1 SGHAT, CDR2 FQNNGV. CDR3 DNA sequence: TGTGCCAGCAGCTTAACCGGGGGTAATTCACCCCTCCACTTT. Translation: CASSLTGGNSPLHF.

Comments on this clone: The junction differs from germline at one of its ends, possibly a read error. This sequence joins TRBV2 and TRBJ1-6; weak D call: TRBD1 (5 bases). This CDR3 region has 10 residues. Germline loops: CDR1 SNHLY, CDR2 FYNNEI. The CDR3 DNA follows: TGTGCCAGCAGTGAAGGCAGGGTGAACTTT. This gives the protein CASSEGRVNF.

V gene TRBV19 combines with J gene TRBJ1-5; D ambiguous. In germline, CDR1 is LNHDA, CDR2 SQIVND (reference sequence). The CDR3 is made up of 15 amino acids. V was cut by 5 bases and J by 1 base, with 12 bases left in between. The CDR3, as DNA: TGTGCCAGTAGTGGCGTCAAGGGAAGCAATCAGCCCCAGCATTTT. Residues: CASSGVKGSNQPQHF.